The 29 T cell receptor beta chains reported below all come from one sample, sequenced in a study of T cell therapy after organ transplantation. No antigen is known for these receptors. The assay was immunoSEQ multiplex PCR, and TCRdb's table has in-frame clones only and misses some. The sample consists of approximately 2,300 clones, around 75% of them appearing once. The sequences come from CD8+ T cells from blood, collected before autologous CMV-specific T cell therapy. These receptors originate from a human patient who had received a solid organ transplant and had CMV disease.

The chain combines TRBV4-1 with TRBJ2-7; D remains ambiguous. Germline V CDR1 and CDR2: MGHRA, YSYEKL. The V end was cut by 0 bases, the J end by 2 bases, with 14 bases between. The CDR3 totals 16 residues. Here the CDR3 DNA reads TGCGCCAGCAGCCAAGATGAGGTCGCGGCGCCCTACGAGCAGTACTTC. Translation: CASSQDEVAAPYEQYF.

The J gene is TRBJ2-3, the V gene TRBV7-2; 7 positions agree with TRBD1. V lost 0 bases, J lost 4 bases, and 10 bases stayed unmatched. The CDR3 spans 17 residues. Germline values: CDR1 SGHTA, CDR2 FQGNSA. This CDR3 reads CASSLAVQGLRADTQYF. The DNA for the CDR3 is TGTGCCAGCAGCTTAGCGGTACAGGGGTTAAGGGCAGATACGCAGTATTTT.

The chain employs TRBV4-1 and TRBJ2-1; a possible D gene is TRBD1 (6 bases). The CDR3 is 14 residues long. The germline V and J ends were trimmed by 5 bases and 5 bases, with 13 bases remaining between them. The germline V gene has CDR1 MGHRA and CDR2 YSYEKL. The CDR3 here is CASSTRQANNEQFF. CDR3 sequence (DNA): TGCGCCAGCAGCACCCGACAGGCTAACAATGAGCAGTTCTTC.

The rearrangement joins TRBV6-6 to TRBJ2-2, with TRBD2 as a possible D gene (5 bases). With 7 bases removed from V and 7 bases from J, the gap between germline ends came to 13 bases. The germline gives CDR1 MNHNY, CDR2 SVGAGI (reference sequence). The CDR3 is 13 amino acids. CDR3 DNA sequence: TGTGCCAGCAAATTCGGAGGTGGCGGGGAGCTGTTTTTT. It translates to CASKFGGGGELFF.

The chain uses TRBV5-8 and TRBJ2-6, with unresolved D. Trimming cost V 2 bases and J 0 bases, with 3 bases left between them. Per the germline V gene, CDR1 is SGHTS and CDR2 is YDEGEE. This CDR3 is 14 amino acids long. The CDR3 DNA follows: TGTGCCAGCAGCTTTCTCTCTGGGGCCAACGTCCTGACTTTC. Translating gives CASSFLSGANVLTF.

V is TRBV7-9 and J is TRBJ2-3; 7 nucleotides agree with TRBD2. The germline CDR1 and CDR2 sequences are SEHNR and FQNEAQ (reference sequence). This CDR3 contains 17 residues. Germline trimming cut 1 base from V and 2 bases from J; bases unmatched to any gene: 9. The CDR3 sequence: CASSLGGLAGLTDTQYF. Here the CDR3 DNA reads TGTGCCAGCAGCTTAGGGGGCTTAGCGGGCCTCACAGATACGCAGTATTTT.

The chain links TRBV6-5 to TRBJ1-2, with a possible D match to TRBD1 (6 bases). Germline values: CDR1 MNHEY, CDR2 SVGAGI. CDR3 size: 14 residues. V lost 5 bases, J lost 6 bases, and 16 bases lay in between. This CDR3 is CASSHQGGGDGYTF. CDR3 nucleotides: TGTGCCAGCAGTCATCAAGGGGGGGGCGATGGCTACACCTTC.

The genes are TRBV4-1 and TRBJ1-4; 9 bases are a match to TRBD1. The CDR3 spans 17 residues. V lost 3 bases and J lost 0; bases outside the gene matches: 5. The germline CDR1 and CDR2 sequences are MGHRA and YSYEKL. The CDR3 spells CASSQPGQGATNEKLFF. The CDR3 DNA reads TGCGCCAGCAGCCAGCCGGGACAGGGAGCAACTAATGAAAAACTGTTTTTT.

The chain couples TRBV10-3 to TRBJ2-3; a possible D gene is TRBD1 (5 bases). The length of the CDR3 is 15 residues. V was shortened by 4 bases and J by 2 bases, with 13 bases between the two germline ends. CDR1 and CDR2 (germline): ENHRY, SYGVKD. The CDR3 loop is CAISGIGVSTDTQYF. CDR3 bases: TGTGCCATCAGTGGTATAGGGGTATCCACAGATACGCAGTATTTT.

The V gene is TRBV6-9, the J gene TRBJ2-1; D unresolved. V was pared by 5 bases and J by 4 bases, with 9 bases between. Germline CDR1 is MNHGY and CDR2 is SVAAGI. This CDR3 has 13 residues. The CDR3 coding sequence is TGTGCCAGCAGTACCGGGTCTTACAATGAGCAGTTCTTC. It translates to CASSTGSYNEQFF.

V usage is TRBV7-2 and J usage is TRBJ2-3; D possibly corresponds to TRBD1 (5 bases). Germline assignment: CDR1 SGHTA and CDR2 FQGNSA. CDR3 length equals 14 residues. V was trimmed by 0 bases and J by 4 bases, leaving 8 bases between them. CDR3 coding DNA: TGTGCCAGCAGCTTAGCGACCAGGGCAGATACGCAGTATTTT. Amino acids: CASSLATRADTQYF.

The genes are TRBV6-5 and TRBJ2-7, with TRBD2 identical over 8 bases. V was pared by 5 bases and J by 7 bases, with 13 bases of the junction left unmatched. Germline V lookup: CDR1 MNHEY, CDR2 SVGAGI. The CDR3 spans 15 residues. This CDR3 is CASSVGRAGGGEQYF. The CDR3 DNA sequence: TGTGCCAGCAGTGTGGGCCGGGCGGGAGGAGGAGAGCAGTACTTC.

This clone is large. The chain combines TRBV6-1 with TRBJ2-7; 7 bases map to TRBD1. This CDR3 is built from 16 residues. V lost 3 bases, J lost 3 bases, and 11 bases stayed unmatched. Germline V gene lookup returns CDR1 MNHNS and CDR2 SASEGT. The CDR3 DNA reads as TGTGCCAGCAGTGATCCCCCCGGGACAGAAAACTACGAGCAGTACTTC. Translating it yields CASSDPPGTENYEQYF.

This clone came up once. An end of the junction differs from the germline gene, which may be a read error. The CDR3 loop is CASSYRDGYEQYF. The CDR3 DNA sequence: TGTGCTAGCAGCTACCGGGACGGATACGAGCAGTACTTC. V is TRBV7-7 and J is TRBJ2-7, with D possibly called TRBD1 or TRBD2 (5 bases each). The CDR3 totals 13 residues. CDR1 and CDR2 (germline): SSHAT, FNYEAQ (reference sequence).

The chain links TRBV2 to TRBJ1-2; 8 nucleotides match TRBD1. Trimming cost V 4 bases and J 8 bases; bases outside gene matches: 12. The CDR3 runs to 15 residues. Germline V gene data show CDR1 as SNHLY and CDR2 as FYNNEI. CDR3 bases: TGTGCCAGCAGTGGAGAGGGAGGACAGGGAAAAGGCTACACCTTC. Translated: CASSGEGGQGKGYTF. The full variable domain, with the rest looked up from reference TRBV2 and TRBJ1-2, is EPEVTQTPSHQVTQMGQEVILRCVPISNHLYFYWYRQILGQKVEFLVSFYNNEISEKSEIFDDQFSVERPDGSNFTLKIRSTKLEDSAMYFCASSGEGGQGKGYTFGSGTRLTVV.

This chain uses TRBV27 with TRBJ2-1, with 11 bases lining up with TRBD2. V trimming: 5 bases; J trimming: 1 base; junction bases outside the gene matches: 4. The CDR3 loop spans 16 amino acids. Germline loops: CDR1 MNHEY, CDR2 SMNVEV (reference sequence). The CDR3 reads CASSTSGSRSYNEQFF. The CDR3 nucleotides are TGTGCCAGCAGTACTAGCGGGAGTCGGTCCTACAATGAGCAGTTCTTC.

The chain has TRBV13 and TRBJ2-5, with 8 bases that match TRBD2. J lost 0 bases, V lost 2 bases, and 11 bases had no gene match. The CDR3 runs 18 residues. Germline lookup yields CDR1 PRHDT and CDR2 FYEKMQ (reference sequence). CDR3 coding DNA: TGTGCCAGCAGCTTACACCTAGCGGGCACAGTTGACCAAGAGACCCAGTACTTC. It encodes CASSLHLAGTVDQETQYF.

The V and J genes are TRBV6-4 and TRBJ2-7; D remains ambiguous. V was clipped by 5 bases and J by 3 bases, with 8 bases between them. CDR3 length equals 12 residues. From germline, CDR1 is MRHNA and CDR2 SNTAGT. CDR3 coding DNA: TGTGCCAGCAGTTATAGGGACTACGAGCAGTACTTC. It translates to CASSYRDYEQYF.

The rearrangement links TRBV14 to TRBJ2-2, with 8 nucleotides matching TRBD2. V lost 0 bases and J lost 4; bases outside the gene matches: 13. The CDR3 spans 19 residues. Germline V CDR1 and CDR2: SGHDN, FVKESK. The CDR3 loop reads CASSQDPAGAFGVTGELFF. For the CDR3, the DNA is TGTGCCAGCAGCCAAGATCCAGCGGGAGCTTTCGGTGTCACCGGGGAGCTGTTTTTT.

J is TRBJ2-6 and V is TRBV27, with D possibly matching TRBD2 (6 bases). Germline V gives CDR1 MNHEY, CDR2 SMNVEV (reference sequence). V was trimmed by 10 bases and J by 0 bases, leaving 13 bases between them. The CDR3 runs 15 residues. The CDR3 nucleotides read TGTGCCACCCGCCTGGGACTCTCTGGGGCCAACGTCCTGACTTTC. It is translated as CATRLGLSGANVLTF.

The table lists this clone with a few counts. V and J are TRBV5-6 and TRBJ1-6, with D perhaps TRBD1 (5 bases). In germline, CDR1 is SGHDT, CDR2 YYEEEE. This CDR3 comprises 15 residues. V was pared by 4 bases and J by 13 bases, with 21 bases between. The CDR3 coding sequence is TGTGCCAGCAGCCCCCCGGGGCTCCGGACGGGGCCCCTCCACTTT. Protein sequence: CASSPPGLRTGPLHF.

The rearrangement joins TRBV6-5 to TRBJ1-2, with 7 bases matching TRBD1. The CDR3 is 15 amino acids. Germline CDR1 reads MNHEY; CDR2 reads SVGAGI. V was clipped by 6 bases and J by 4 bases; unmatched bases: 11. The CDR3 here is CASSPSTGASYGYTF. CDR3 in DNA: TGTGCCAGCAGCCCCTCAACAGGGGCTAGCTATGGCTACACCTTC.

This chain connects TRBV19 to TRBJ2-1; TRBD1 agrees at 7 bases. Germline CDR1 reads LNHDA; CDR2 reads SQIVND (reference sequence). This CDR3 contains 15 residues. V shed 8 bases and J 6 bases; nucleotides not matched to a gene: 13. The CDR3 nucleotides are TGTGCCAGTTCTGGGACAGCCTTTTGGGGCAATGAGCAGTTCTTC. As protein: CASSGTAFWGNEQFF.

This clone has only one observation. The chain combines TRBV5-5 with TRBJ2-2; D gene ambiguous. Germline-derived CDR1 and CDR2 are SGHKS and YYEKEE (reference sequence). Trimming took off 4 bases at V and 4 bases at J, with 8 bases between the two ends. The CDR3 has 13 residues. The CDR3 reads CASSGLRTGELFF. DNA of the CDR3: TGTGCCAGCAGCGGGCTTCGCACCGGGGAGCTGTTTTTT.

A few counts support this clone. This sequence joins TRBV30 and TRBJ2-6; D call uncertain. CDR1 and CDR2 (germline): GTSNPN, SVGIG (reference sequence). The CDR3 loop spans 11 amino acids. V was clipped by 5 bases and J by 5 bases, with 4 bases between them. The CDR3 is CAWERANVLTF. Here the CDR3 DNA reads TGTGCCTGGGAGAGGGCCAACGTCCTGACTTTC.

This clone showed up just once. The rearrangement joins TRBV27 to TRBJ2-2; TRBD1 might be the D (6 bases). The CDR3 is 14 residues long. Trimming stripped 5 bases from V and 4 bases from J, with 11 bases between. From germline, CDR1 is MNHEY and CDR2 SMNVEV (reference sequence). CDR3 coding DNA: TGTGCCAGCAGTACCGGGGACACCACCGGGGAGCTGTTTTTT. It codes for CASSTGDTTGELFF.

The gene calls are TRBV11-2 and TRBJ2-7, with D maybe TRBD1 (6 bases). The germline V and J ends were trimmed by 2 bases and 6 bases, with 11 bases remaining between them. Germline V lookup: CDR1 SGHAT, CDR2 FQNNGV. The CDR3 runs 13 residues. The CDR3 loop reads CASSLNRVGEQYV. The CDR3 coding sequence is TGTGCCAGCAGCTTAAACAGGGTGGGCGAGCAGTACGTC.

Here the CDR3 DNA reads TGTGCCAGCAGTTACTCAGGGACCACCGGGGAGCTGTTTTTT. Amino acids: CASSYSGTTGELFF. The J gene is TRBJ2-2, the V gene TRBV6-5; TRBD1 or TRBD2 may be the D gene (5 bases each). Germline lookup yields CDR1 MNHEY and CDR2 SVGAGI. The CDR3 length is 14 residues. Trimming left V 0 bases short and J 4 bases short, with 6 bases between.

The rearrangement joins TRBV6-1 to TRBJ1-2; 9 bases align to TRBD1. Germline CDR1 reads MNHNS; CDR2 reads SASEGT. V lost 4 bases, J lost 6 bases, and 6 bases stayed unmatched. The CDR3 length is 14 residues. CDR3 DNA sequence: TGTGCCAGCAGTGCCTTGGGACAGGGAAATGGCTACACCTTC. Translated, it gives CASSALGQGNGYTF.